This TCR beta chain was identified during a study of CD8 T cells in Susac syndrome. This clonotype was observed a few times. V gave up 0 bases and J gave up 0 bases, with 8 bases separating them. The CDR3 consists of 15 residues. The germline V gene has CDR1 MNHEY and CDR2 SVGAGI. RNA totalling roughly 0.45 to 1 ug underwent reverse transcription with random hexamers. TCRdb re-analysed the immunoSEQ multiplex PCR reads in MiXCR, keeping a single row per CDR3 protein. The table shows some 140,000 distinct CDR3 sequences, with roughly 80% occurring only once. The multiple sclerosis controls were treatment-naive patients, and their relapsing-remitting disease was stable or active.

Input material: CD8+ T cells from PBMCs. This TCR was sampled from a human donor with multiple sclerosis. The chain is built from TRBV6-5 and TRBJ1-1; D ambiguous. CDR3 in DNA: TGTGCCAGCAGTTACTCCGAGGGCATGAACACTGAAGCTTTCTTT. As protein: CASSYSEGMNTEAFF.